Listed here is a single TCR beta chain. Trimming pared 0 bases from V and 4 bases from J, leaving 15 bases between. The CDR3 covers 16 residues. Germline lookup yields CDR1 KGHSH and CDR2 LQKENI. In the authors' workflow: For nucleated cells, counts were estimated from reference gene primer amplification. The table came from immunoSEQ multiplex PCR; TCRdb's copy has only in-frame clones and leaves some out. V, J and clone size derive from that table, while D and trimming were established from the DNA sequence. This table has around 260,000 clones, around nine tenths appearing once. The data are from a study of blood T cell repertoires in COVID-19. About the study: Italy, Spain and the United States were the sources of the convalescent and acute COVID-19 samples.

The rearrangement joins TRBV18 to TRBJ1-2, with a tentative D call TRBD1 (6 bases). The clonotype comes from a woman aged 55-70 years with COVID-19, enrolled during active disease. The specimen sequenced was peripheral blood. For the CDR3, the DNA is TGTGCCAGCTCACCACCGTCCGGGGAAGGGGGCTATGGCTACACCTTC. It yields the protein CASSPPSGEGGYGYTF. The variable domain in full, with the rest retrieved from reference TRBV18 and TRBJ1-2, is NAGVMQNPRHLVRRRGQEARLRCSPMKGHSHVYWYRQLPEEGLKFMVYLQKENIIDESGMPKERFSAEFPKEGPSILRIQQVVRGDSAAYFCASSPPSGEGGYGYTFGSGTRLTVV.